This entry lists 30 T cell receptor beta chains sequenced from one sample in a study of yellow fever vaccine responses in identical twins. TCRdb ran MiXCR on the RT-PCR reads and lists one entry per CDR3 protein. The sample has a few thousand distinct CDR3 sequences; roughly 80% are singletons. Sequenced material: T cells from blood (PBMCs), unsorted or a sorted subset (not recorded which), taken before or after yellow fever vaccination (not recorded which). The source is a woman younger than 35 who received the yellow fever vaccine.

This clonotype was counted only a few times. This chain links TRBV4-1 with TRBJ1-2; 8 bases match TRBD1. Trimming removed 0 bases from V and 4 bases from J; junction bases left unmatched: 7. This CDR3 contains 16 residues. Germline CDR1 reads MGHRA; CDR2 reads YSYEKL. CDR3 residues: CASSQEQGVEAYGYTF. Here the CDR3 DNA reads TGCGCCAGCAGCCAAGAACAGGGGGTTGAAGCCTATGGCTACACCTTC.

This clonotype was counted between two and nine times. This rearrangement joins TRBV28 to TRBJ1-3, with 10 bases aligning to TRBD1. Germline-derived CDR1 and CDR2 are MDHEN and SYDVKM. V gave up 5 bases and J gave up 0 bases; unmatched junction bases: 4. The CDR3 spans 16 residues. The CDR3: CASSTRTGGSGNTIYF. CDR3 sequence (DNA): TGTGCCAGCAGTACCAGGACAGGGGGCTCTGGAAACACCATATATTTT.

The chain links TRBV24-1 to TRBJ2-1; 9 nucleotides match TRBD1. The CDR3 totals 15 residues. The ends lost 3 bases at V and 4 bases at J; junction bases unmatched: 3. Per the germline V gene, CDR1 is KGHDR and CDR2 is SFDVKD. The CDR3 is CATSDLDRGYNEQFF. The CDR3 DNA is TGTGCCACCAGTGATCTGGACAGGGGTTACAATGAGCAGTTCTTC.

This chain connects TRBV29-1 to TRBJ2-1, with D hard to call. The CDR3 is 16 residues long. Germline V CDR1 and CDR2: SQVTM, ANQGSEA. Trimming left V 0 bases short and J 4 bases short, with 16 bases between. CDR3 sequence: CSVEEGNVRAYNEQFF. Here the CDR3 DNA reads TGCAGCGTTGAAGAGGGGAACGTAAGAGCATACAATGAGCAGTTCTTC.

The J gene is TRBJ2-7, the V gene TRBV18; TRBD1 agrees at 9 bases. The CDR3 runs 15 residues. CDR1 is KGHSH, CDR2 LQKENI, per germline. After removal of 1 base from V and 1 base from J, the junction contained 2 bases not matched to a gene. The CDR3 sequence is CASSPRDRVSYEQYF. The CDR3 bases are TGTGCCAGCTCACCACGGGACAGGGTATCCTACGAGCAGTACTTC.

This clonotype occurred once. The chain couples TRBV4-3 to TRBJ2-7, with 9 bases lining up with TRBD2. This CDR3 is built from 16 residues. J was trimmed by 1 base and V by 3 bases; bases with no gene match: 7. Germline V gene lookup returns CDR1 LGHNA and CDR2 YSLEER. The CDR3 loop reads CASSQALAGLSYEQYF. The CDR3 DNA sequence: TGCGCCAGCAGCCAGGCACTAGCGGGTCTATCCTACGAGCAGTACTTC.

The chain employs TRBV5-6 and TRBJ2-7, with a possible D match to TRBD2 (5 bases). V was clipped by 4 bases and J by 2 bases, with 13 bases between them. The CDR3 sequence is 14 residues long. The germline CDR1 and CDR2 sequences are SGHDT and YYEEEE. DNA of the CDR3: TGTGCCAGCAGCGACCTTAGCGAAACCTACGAGCAGTACTTC. Residues: CASSDLSETYEQYF.

The genes are TRBV28 and TRBJ1-1; D gene ambiguous. The V end was cut by 0 bases, the J end by 2 bases, with 4 bases between. This CDR3 has 13 residues. The germline CDR1 and CDR2 sequences are MDHEN and SYDVKM. CDR3 sequence: CASSLWTNTEAFF. In DNA, the CDR3 is TGTGCCAGCAGTTTATGGACCAACACTGAAGCTTTCTTT.

The chain is built from TRBV29-1 and TRBJ2-7; 7 bases are a match to TRBD2. Germline values: CDR1 SQVTM, CDR2 ANQGSEA. The CDR3 contains 15 residues. The CDR3 coding sequence is TGCAGAGATACCGGAAGTAAGTCAGCGGGATACGAGCAGTACTTC. This gives the protein CRDTGSKSAGYEQYF.

V gene TRBV12-3 or TRBV12-4 combines with J gene TRBJ1-2, with 7 bases identical to TRBD1. The CDR3 runs 16 residues. Trimming cost V 4 bases and J 6 bases; bases outside gene matches: 14. In DNA form, the CDR3 reads TGTGCCAGCAGTTACGGCCCCGGACAGGCTCGAAATGGCTACACCTTC. Translated: CASSYGPGQARNGYTF.

The chain links TRBV29-1 to TRBJ1-1, with 11 nucleotides matching TRBD1. Germline loops: CDR1 SQVTM, CDR2 ANQGSEA. This CDR3 spans 14 amino acids. J was trimmed by 0 bases and V by 4 bases; bases with no gene match: 1. CDR3 nucleotide sequence: TGCAGCGTTGGGACAGGGGGCGTGAACACTGAAGCTTTCTTT. Residues: CSVGTGGVNTEAFF.

The V and J genes are TRBV2 and TRBJ2-1; D might be TRBD1 or TRBD2, each matching 6 bases. This CDR3 has 13 residues. The V and J ends lost 3 bases and 6 bases respectively, with 9 bases between them. In germline, CDR1 is SNHLY, CDR2 FYNNEI. This CDR3 reads CASSDGGLNEQFF. CDR3 nucleotide sequence: TGTGCCAGCAGTGACGGGGGCCTCAATGAGCAGTTCTTC.

The V and J genes are TRBV3-1 and TRBJ1-1; unclear D gene. V was trimmed by 3 bases and J by 7 bases, leaving 9 bases between them. This CDR3 comprises 12 residues. Germline loops: CDR1 LGHDT, CDR2 YNNKEL (reference sequence). DNA of the CDR3: TGTGCCAGCAGCCAGATGGGCCTTGAAGCTTTCTTT. It specifies CASSQMGLEAFF. The variable domain in full, completed from reference TRBV3-1 and TRBJ1-1, reads DTAVSQTPKYLVTQMGNDKSIKCEQNLGHDTMYWYKQDSKKFLKIMFSYNNKELIINETVPNRFSPKSPDKAHLNLHINSLELGDSAVYFCASSQMGLEAFFGQGTRLTVV.

This clonotype was picked up one time. The chain combines TRBV13 with TRBJ2-3, with 10 bases aligning to TRBD2. The CDR3 is 16 residues long. Germline V gives CDR1 PRHDT, CDR2 FYEKMQ (reference sequence). The V and J ends lost 6 bases and 4 bases, in that order; junction bases with no gene match: 10. CDR3: CASRSTLAGEADTQYF. Here the CDR3 DNA reads TGTGCCAGCAGGTCCACTCTAGCGGGAGAGGCAGATACGCAGTATTTT.

By share, this clonotype ranks as large. The chain is built from TRBV6-1 and TRBJ2-1, with D tentatively TRBD2 (6 bases). This CDR3 has 12 amino acids. The germline V gene encodes CDR1 MNHNS and CDR2 SASEGT. The ends were cut back, 11 bases at V and 0 bases at J, with 8 bases in the middle. CDR3 nucleotide sequence: TGTGCCCTGGGGGGCTCCTACAATGAGCAGTTCTTC. Translation: CALGGSYNEQFF.

V gene TRBV15 combines with J gene TRBJ1-1, with 8 bases aligning to TRBD1. Per germline, CDR1 LNHNV and CDR2 YYDKDF (reference sequence). CDR3 length equals 13 residues. The trim removed 4 bases at V and 4 bases at J, leaving 2 bases unmatched. The CDR3: CATSTTGATEAFF. CDR3 DNA sequence: TGTGCCACCAGCACGACAGGGGCCACTGAAGCTTTCTTT.

The chain has TRBV5-6 and TRBJ1-6, with a tentative D call TRBD1 (5 bases). Trimming cost V 4 bases and J 7 bases, with 15 bases left between them. The CDR3 has 15 residues. Germline V gene lookup returns CDR1 SGHDT and CDR2 YYEEEE. The CDR3 loop is CASSHGTSRNSPLHF. CDR3 coding DNA: TGTGCCAGCAGCCACGGGACTAGCAGAAATTCACCCCTCCACTTT.

The chain joins TRBV11-1 to TRBJ2-5; 8 nucleotides align to TRBD2. Trimming at V came to 7 bases and at J to 3 bases, leaving 10 bases not matched to a gene. The CDR3 spans 15 residues. Germline-derived CDR1 and CDR2 are SGHAT and FQDESV (reference sequence). The CDR3 DNA is TGTGCCAGCACCCCGGGACTAGACATCAAAGAGACCCAGTACTTC. It codes for CASTPGLDIKETQYF.

The rearrangement links TRBV29-1 to TRBJ2-1; D unresolved. Germline loops: CDR1 SQVTM, CDR2 ANQGSEA. The CDR3 spans 11 residues. V was pared by 1 base and J by 7 bases, with 5 bases between. In nucleotides, the CDR3 is TGCAGCGTTGAAGCCCCGAATGAGCAGTTCTTC. Encoded protein: CSVEAPNEQFF.

The rearrangement uses TRBV11-1 and TRBJ2-5; 8 nucleotides match TRBD1. The trim removed 4 bases at V and 4 bases at J, leaving 8 bases unmatched. Germline lookup yields CDR1 SGHAT and CDR2 FQDESV (reference sequence). This CDR3 is built from 15 residues. The CDR3 region has the DNA TGTGCCAGCAGCTCCGGACAGGGAGATATAGAGACCCAGTACTTC. Translating it yields CASSSGQGDIETQYF.

The gene calls are TRBV11-3 and TRBJ2-1, with D possibly matching TRBD2 (5 bases). Germline loops: CDR1 SGHNT, CDR2 YENEEA. The V gene lost 1 base and the J gene lost 7 bases, with 8 bases spanning the gap. This CDR3 is built from 13 residues. The CDR3 reads CASSLVVANEQFF. In DNA form, the CDR3 reads TGTGCCAGCAGCTTAGTAGTAGCGAATGAGCAGTTCTTC. Together with reference TRBV11-3 and TRBJ2-1, the CDR3 gives the full variable domain: EAGVVQSPRYKIIEKKQPVAFWCNPISGHNTLYWYLQNLGQGPELLIRYENEEAVDDSQLPKDRFSAERLKGVDSTLKIQPAELGDSAVYLCASSLVVANEQFFGPGTRLTVL.

The chain is built from TRBV29-1 and TRBJ2-2, with no clear D. V was pared by 2 bases and J by 0 bases, with 7 bases between. The CDR3 extends over 14 amino acids. CDR1 and CDR2 (germline): SQVTM, ANQGSEA. Here the CDR3 DNA reads TGCAGCGTTGAAAGGGCTACGAACACCGGGGAGCTGTTTTTT. This encodes CSVERATNTGELFF.

This clonotype was picked up one time. The DNA for the CDR3 is TGTGCCAGCAGCCCCAGGGATTCCGGGGAGCTGTTTTTT. Translated: CASSPRDSGELFF. This chain uses TRBV7-9 with TRBJ2-2, with D possibly being TRBD1 (5 bases). This CDR3 region has 13 residues. Germline assignment: CDR1 SEHNR and CDR2 FQNEAQ (reference sequence). The V gene lost 5 bases and the J gene lost 6 bases, with 10 bases spanning the gap. Full variable domain (missing parts from reference TRBV7-9 and TRBJ2-2): DTGVSQNPRHKITKRGQNVTFRCDPISEHNRLYWYRQTLGQGPEFLTYFQNEAQLEKSRLLSDRFSAERPKGSFSTLEIQRTEQGDSAMYLCASSPRDSGELFFGEGSRLTVL.

The CDR3 here is CSAGYGYNEQFF. CDR3 nucleotides: TGCAGCGCCGGCTACGGCTACAATGAGCAGTTCTTC. The V gene is TRBV29-1, the J gene TRBJ2-1; no definite D call. CDR3 size: 12 residues. V shed 7 bases and J shed 3 bases, with 10 bases lying between them. CDR1 is SQVTM and CDR2 is ANQGSEA in the germline V gene.

The chain has TRBV11-1 and TRBJ2-2; D is possibly TRBD1 (5 bases). Germline V gene lookup returns CDR1 SGHAT and CDR2 FQDESV (reference sequence). The CDR3 runs 13 residues. V was trimmed by 9 bases and J by 5 bases, leaving 13 bases between them. This chain's CDR3 is CASDEGATGELFF. CDR3 nucleotide sequence: TGTGCCAGTGACGAAGGGGCGACCGGGGAGCTGTTTTTT.

The chain employs TRBV2 and TRBJ2-2, with 13 bases that match TRBD2. J was trimmed by 4 bases and V by 5 bases; bases with no gene match: 1. This CDR3 is 15 amino acids long. Germline CDR1 and CDR2: SNHLY and FYNNEI. Written as DNA, the CDR3 is TGTGCCAGCAGTCGGACTAGCGGGGGCACCGGGGAGCTGTTTTTT. This sequence encodes CASSRTSGGTGELFF.

This clonotype was detected once. The chain employs TRBV11-2 and TRBJ2-1; TRBD2 matches at 9 bases. With V trimmed by 7 bases and J by 4 bases, 8 bases remained unmatched. The V gene's germline CDR1 is SGHAT and CDR2 FQNNGV. The CDR3 consists of 15 residues. CDR3 protein: CASTLSSGGYNEQFF. The CDR3 coding sequence is TGTGCCAGCACGCTCTCGAGCGGGGGGTACAATGAGCAGTTCTTC.

The chain is built from TRBV12-3 or TRBV12-4 and TRBJ1-5, with TRBD1 as a possible D gene (5 bases). This CDR3 has 16 residues. With 5 bases removed from V and 5 bases from J, the gap between germline ends came to 19 bases. DNA for the CDR3: TGTGCCAGCAGTCCCGGGACGGAAGCTTTTTATCAGCCCCAGCATTTT. Its translation is CASSPGTEAFYQPQHF.

The CDR3 reads CSARGADRAFYEQYF. CDR3 sequence (DNA): TGCAGTGCTAGAGGCGCGGACAGGGCTTTCTACGAGCAGTACTTC. The gene calls are TRBV20-1 and TRBJ2-7; 8 bases agree with TRBD1. The CDR3 runs 15 residues. After removal of 1 base from V and 3 bases from J, the junction contained 8 bases not matched to a gene. The V gene's germline CDR1 is DFQATT and CDR2 SNEGSKA (reference sequence).

This clonotype has only one observation. V is TRBV29-1 and J is TRBJ1-2, with D maybe TRBD1 (6 bases). Trimming cost V 3 bases and J 4 bases, with 12 bases left between them. This CDR3 has 13 residues. Germline lookup yields CDR1 SQVTM and CDR2 ANQGSEA. CDR3 region: CSVDSSDSYGYTF. Here the CDR3 DNA reads TGCAGCGTTGACTCTTCGGACAGCTATGGCTACACCTTC.